This T cell receptor beta chain came from a study of vaccination and CD4 T cells after COVID-19 (dated by TCRdb to between 2021 and 2022). Notes on the research overall: Convalescent patients had a positive SARS-CoV-2 result on nasal swab PCR, and of these patients, several had mild disease and one had severe disease. The convalescent cohort comprised six males and four females, including two Hispanic individuals, seven Caucasians, two Asians and one multiracial person. Participants got two doses of the Pfizer-BioNTech BNT162b2 vaccine (n=8) or two doses of the Moderna mRNA-1273 vaccine (n=2). Post-COVID blood samples were collected from convalescent patients a median of roughly 100 days after diagnosis, with a range of about 35 to 180 days. The time from the second vaccine dose to post-vaccine blood sampling had a median of roughly 77 days and ranged from roughly 12 to 250 days. Culture stimuli were overlapping spike peptide pools from SARS-CoV-2 and from the common cold coronaviruses HCoV-NL63, HCoV-OC43 and HCoV-229E. In control cultures, a CEFX viral epitope pool was used as positive control, an HIV-1 Nef peptide pool was used as negative control, or no peptide was added. In approximately ten COVID-19 convalescent patients and a handful of infection-naive healthy vaccine recipients, the spike-specific CD4+ TCR repertoire before mRNA vaccination was compared with the repertoire after mRNA vaccination. Points the paper makes about the study in general: The number of convalescent patients in the study was relatively small, and the study did not examine early timepoints following natural infection. Among the post-vaccine SARS-CoV-2-reactive clones in convalescent patients, a median roughly 85% showed up only after vaccination, which suggests vaccine-specific priming. In convalescent patients, nearly all vaccine-specific clones (304 of 307) were found to be mono-reactive for SARS-CoV-2 spike rather than cross-reactive with common cold coronaviruses. An increase in the median number of SARS-CoV-2-reactive clonotypes from 21 after infection to 35 to 40 after vaccination was observed, but the change was not found to be significant.

Receptor amplification or capture employed PCR. DNA from cultured CD4+ T cells was subjected to TCR sequencing with the Oncomine TCR Beta short-read assay at the Johns Hopkins FTIC core. The QIAamp micro DNA kit was used to extract genomic DNA from the cultured CD4+ T cells. The Oncomine TCR Beta libraries from cultured CD4+ T cells were pooled using unique dual indexes and then sequenced on an Illumina iSeq 100. The original pipeline was this. Non-productive sequences were removed, and CDR3s that did not start with C, did not end with F or W, or were shorter than 7 amino acids were discarded. The MANAFEST web application was used to identify antigen-specific clonotypes by comparing peptide-stimulated wells against reference wells and other culture wells. For a clone to be called positive, the clone needed an FDR below 0.05, an odds ratio above 5, and a productive frequency above 0.1% in at least two of three replicate wells. Cross-reactive clonotypes were defined as significantly expanded in both SARS-CoV-2 spike wells and at least one common cold coronavirus spike condition. CDR3 homology was assessed with Levenshtein distances (stringdist) and unrooted phylogenetic trees (ape) in R version 3.6.1. TCRdb trimmed the raw reads at Q25, called clones with MiXCR and kept productive beta chains. Under each unique CDR3 protein, matching rows form one entry showing the most common genes and DNA. TCRdb, not the authors, supplied the V and J calls. Here the sample has 9,000 to 15,000 distinct CDR3 sequences; about 57% occur a single time. The top ten constitute under 30% of the sample.

In light of the paper, this sample's treatment or condition label describes: approximately nine-day PBMC culture with coronavirus spike peptide pools or control peptides (ViraFEST assay). The ViraFEST assay was used in the study, in which antigen-specific T cells were expanded with peptide pools and expanded clonotypes were subsequently identified by TCR sequencing. The positive SARS-CoV-2 PCR tests of the convalescent patients were dated from March to December 2020, before the Alpha, Beta and Delta variants emerged in the United States. Each well held around 1.9 million PBMCs cultured with roughly 10 ug/ml peptide pools in IMDM containing around 4.5% human AB serum and about 10 IU/ml IL-2. Half of the culture medium was replaced with fresh IL-2-containing medium on days 3 and 7. Once the cells had been in culture for 9 to 10 days, the EasySep CD4+ T cell isolation kit was used to isolate CD4+ T cells by negative selection. PBMCs were separated from whole blood using Ficoll-Paque Plus gradient centrifugation and then either used fresh or cryopreserved at -140C. Each culture condition was generally run in triplicate wells.

In the germline V gene (reference sequence), CDR1 corresponds to LNHDA and CDR2 to SQIVND. The trim is 5 bases for V and 5 bases for J, with a gap of 16 bases between the germline ends. The CDR3 starts with the cysteine, ends with the phenylalanine, and has 15 residues. Just CDR3 DNA is preserved here, 45 bases in frame from base 1. Of note for this clonotype: The target of this receptor is not known. It has no much larger one-base neighbor in the sample; base qualities were not kept.

The clonotype originates from a human donor who had recovered from COVID-19. Source material: CD4+ T cells from blood, cultured in vitro. The sequence is built from TRBV19 and TRBJ1-5; D gene: possibly TRBD1, on 6 matching bases. The CDR3 loop reads CASSYNREHYQPQHF. DNA sequence: TGTGCCAGTAGTTACAACAGGGAGCACTATCAGCCCCAGCATTTT.